This TCR beta chain was identified during a study of response to subunit inactivated influenza vaccine. CDR1 is DFQATT, CDR2 SNEGSKA, per germline (reference sequence). Unmatched junction bases numbered 10, after V lost 3 bases and J lost 2 bases. CDR3 length equals 17 residues. TCRdb fed the RT-PCR reads into MiXCR, producing one record per CDR3 protein. Among around 600,000 distinct CDR3 sequences listed, around 10% were seen once. These data also formed part of another study, on T cells expressing NK-cell markers. That study reports: Beta-chain TCR cDNA was generated via 5'RACE template switching with UMIs. Within several experiments, an anti-gamma-delta TCR antibody kept the sorting limited to alpha-beta TCR T cells. Dominant NKG2C+ clonotypes in roughly six donors made up about 1.0-7.0% of CD8+ T cells.

The rearrangement joins TRBV20-1 to TRBJ2-3; 11 bases are a match to TRBD2. Sequences were derived from PBMCs from blood, sampled on the day of vaccination. The receptor comes from a man aged 50 or older who received an inactivated influenza vaccine. In DNA, the CDR3 is TGCAGTGCTAGGGCCCGGCCACTAGCGGGGGTCACAGATACGCAGTATTTT. Its protein is CSARARPLAGVTDTQYF.